These T cell receptor beta chains were read from a single sample in a study of neurological immune-mediated disorders. TCRdb reprocessed the 5' RACE reads via MiXCR and lists one record per CDR3 protein. The sample records fewer than 85,000 distinct CDR3 sequences, 4.3% being singletons. Sequencing was done on a sample of PBMCs. The receptor source for this set is a woman aged 60-70 years with multiple sclerosis. CDR3s include the opening cysteine and the closing phenylalanine or tryptophan. Fields, in order: D gene, clone size, CDR3 length, J gene, V gene, CDR3 protein, CDR3 DNA. A D gene is named only where the DNA matches it firmly. Clone size is shown for a subset of rows, as once, few, many or a class of expanded clone.

D: NA; size: many; length: 15; J: TRBJ1-6; V: TRBV7-2; CDR3: CASSSQGSYNSPLHF; DNA: TGTGCCAGCAGCTCCCAGGGTTCCTATAATTCACCCCTCCACTTT
D: NA; size: many; length: 13; J: TRBJ1-5; V: TRBV20-1; CDR3: CSVRAGPREPQHF; DNA: TGCAGTGTGAGAGCAGGGCCGAGGGAGCCCCAGCATTTT
D: NA; size: NA; length: 14; J: TRBJ1-3; V: TRBV2; CDR3: CASMTGETGNTIYF; DNA: TGTGCCAGCATGACGGGCGAGACGGGAAACACCATATATTTT
D: NA; size: many; length: 12; J: TRBJ1-6; V: TRBV12-3/TRBV12-4; CDR3: CASSSGFRTLHF; DNA: TGTGCCAGCAGTTCGGGATTCCGTACCCTCCACTTT
D: NA; size: few; length: 14; J: TRBJ1-5; V: TRBV5-1; CDR3: CASSSGGYNQPQHF; DNA: TGCGCCAGCAGCTCAGGAGGGTACAATCAGCCCCAGCATTTT
D: TRBD2; size: many; length: 15; J: TRBJ2-3; V: TRBV20-1; CDR3: CSAPGTRSGADTQYF; DNA: TGCAGTGCGCCCGGGACTAGGTCCGGCGCAGATACGCAGTATTTT
D: TRBD1; size: many; length: 14; J: TRBJ2-7; V: TRBV20-1; CDR3: CSASMDRAPYEQYF; DNA: TGCAGTGCCAGCATGGACAGGGCCCCCTACGAGCAGTACTTC
D: NA; size: many; length: 14; J: TRBJ2-5; V: TRBV12-3/TRBV12-4; CDR3: CASSLVSGDETQYF; DNA: TGTGCCAGCAGTTTAGTGTCAGGGGACGAGACCCAGTACTTC
D: TRBD1; size: many; length: 16; J: TRBJ1-5; V: TRBV12-3/TRBV12-4; CDR3: CASSLVTGGGGKPQHF; DNA: TGTGCCAGCAGTTTAGTGACAGGGGGTGGGGGAAAGCCCCAGCATTTT
D: NA; size: many; length: 15; J: TRBJ2-7; V: TRBV3-1; CDR3: CASSQDAGGWDEQYF; DNA: TGTGCCAGCAGCCAAGATGCCGGGGGCTGGGACGAGCAGTACTTC
D: NA; size: many; length: 15; J: TRBJ2-2; V: TRBV10-3; CDR3: CAISENQGNTGELFF; DNA: TGTGCCATCAGTGAGAATCAGGGGAACACCGGGGAGCTGTTTTTT
D: NA; size: NA; length: 12; J: TRBJ2-7; V: TRBV6-2/TRBV6-3; CDR3: CAIRGEPYEQYF; DNA: TGTGCCATACGCGGGGAACCCTACGAGCAGTACTTC
D: TRBD1; size: many; length: 14; J: TRBJ2-2; V: TRBV5-1; CDR3: CASSGRDRTGELFF; DNA: TGCGCCAGCAGCGGCCGGGACAGAACCGGGGAGCTGTTTTTT
D: NA; size: many; length: 14; J: TRBJ2-7; V: TRBV20-1; CDR3: CSARPPRGDYEQYF; DNA: TGCAGTGCCCGTCCACCGAGGGGAGACTACGAGCAGTACTTC
D: NA; size: many; length: 16; J: TRBJ2-7; V: TRBV5-1; CDR3: CASNRGGSGDHYEQYF; DNA: TGCGCCAGCAACAGGGGTGGTAGCGGGGATCACTACGAGCAGTACTTC
D: TRBD1; size: many; length: 17; J: TRBJ1-2; V: TRBV5-1; CDR3: CASSAGQGTTANYGYTF; DNA: TGCGCCAGCAGCGCGGGACAGGGGACAACAGCTAACTATGGCTACACCTTC
D: NA; size: many; length: 16; J: TRBJ2-1; V: TRBV5-1; CDR3: CASSLVAGASYNEQFF; DNA: TGCGCCAGCAGCTTGGTGGCGGGGGCCTCCTACAATGAGCAGTTCTTC
D: NA; size: many; length: 14; J: TRBJ2-5; V: TRBV28; CDR3: CASSPGTAGGTQYF; DNA: TGTGCCAGCAGTCCCGGGACGGCCGGGGGGACCCAGTACTTC
D: TRBD1; size: many; length: 14; J: TRBJ1-4; V: TRBV7-2; CDR3: CASGQTGTNEKLFF; DNA: TGTGCCAGCGGGCAGACAGGGACTAATGAAAAACTGTTTTTT
D: NA; size: many; length: 14; J: TRBJ1-2; V: TRBV6-5; CDR3: CATTSGAFGYGYTF; DNA: TGTGCCACCACGTCAGGGGCATTTGGCTATGGCTACACCTTC
D: NA; size: many; length: 11; J: TRBJ2-1; V: TRBV5-1; CDR3: CASSQDIEQFF; DNA: TGCGCCAGCAGCCAGGACATTGAGCAGTTCTTC
D: TRBD1; size: many; length: 18; J: TRBJ2-7; V: TRBV7-8; CDR3: CASSLTGGNRANTYEQYF; DNA: TGTGCCAGCAGCTTAACAGGGGGGAACAGGGCGAATACCTACGAGCAGTACTTC
D: NA; size: many; length: 14; J: TRBJ1-4; V: TRBV12-3/TRBV12-4; CDR3: CASRATGNYEKLFF; DNA: TGTGCCAGCAGGGCTACAGGAAACTATGAAAAACTGTTTTTT
D: NA; size: many; length: 13; J: TRBJ2-7; V: TRBV20-1; CDR3: CSASAVQGNEQYF; DNA: TGCAGTGCTAGCGCGGTGCAGGGGAACGAGCAGTACTTC
D: NA; size: many; length: 14; J: TRBJ1-5; V: TRBV5-1; CDR3: CASSLEGGEQPQHF; DNA: TGCGCCAGCAGCTTGGAAGGGGGGGAGCAGCCCCAGCATTTT
D: TRBD1; size: many; length: 14; J: TRBJ1-1; V: TRBV7-9; CDR3: CASSSRTGETEAFF; DNA: TGTGCCAGCAGCTCCAGGACAGGGGAGACTGAAGCTTTCTTT
D: NA; size: NA; length: 13; J: TRBJ1-1; V: TRBV2; CDR3: CASSSSGDTEAFF; DNA: TGTGCCAGCAGCTCTTCGGGGGACACTGAAGCTTTCTTT
D: NA; size: many; length: 15; J: TRBJ1-2; V: TRBV10-3; CDR3: CAIREDRLLSYGYTF; DNA: TGTGCCATCAGAGAGGACAGACTTCTCAGCTATGGCTACACCTTC
D: NA; size: many; length: 14; J: TRBJ2-5; V: TRBV6-5; CDR3: CAAGEVGDQETQYF; DNA: TGTGCGGCAGGAGAGGTCGGGGACCAAGAGACCCAGTACTTC
D: NA; size: many; length: 15; J: TRBJ2-1; V: TRBV7-2; CDR3: CASSPYLPGGGEQFF; DNA: TGTGCCAGCAGCCCCTATCTTCCCGGGGGTGGGGAGCAGTTCTTC
D: NA; size: many; length: 16; J: TRBJ2-7; V: TRBV11-1; CDR3: CASSLGEGTANYEQYF; DNA: TGTGCCAGCAGCTTAGGAGAAGGGACCGCCAACTACGAGCAGTACTTC
D: NA; size: once; length: 15; J: TRBJ2-4; V: TRBV20-1; CDR3: CSARKYRGAENIRYF; DNA: TGCAGTGCTAGAAAGTACCGGGGCGCCGAAAACATTCGGTACTTC
D: NA; size: many; length: 13; J: TRBJ2-2; V: TRBV20-1; CDR3: CSARDRLTGELFF; DNA: TGCAGTGCTAGAGATAGGCTCACCGGGGAGCTGTTTTTT
D: NA; size: many; length: 12; J: TRBJ2-5; V: TRBV6-1; CDR3: CASSAKRETQYF; DNA: TGTGCCAGCAGTGCCAAGCGGGAGACCCAGTACTTC
D: TRBD2; size: many; length: 16; J: TRBJ2-7; V: TRBV7-2; CDR3: CASSFYTSGGTYEQYF; DNA: TGTGCCAGCAGCTTTTATACTAGCGGGGGCACCTACGAGCAGTACTTC
D: TRBD1; size: many; length: 16; J: TRBJ1-1; V: TRBV2; CDR3: CASSEGQGKGNTEAFF; DNA: TGTGCCAGCAGTGAAGGACAGGGGAAGGGGAACACTGAAGCTTTCTTT